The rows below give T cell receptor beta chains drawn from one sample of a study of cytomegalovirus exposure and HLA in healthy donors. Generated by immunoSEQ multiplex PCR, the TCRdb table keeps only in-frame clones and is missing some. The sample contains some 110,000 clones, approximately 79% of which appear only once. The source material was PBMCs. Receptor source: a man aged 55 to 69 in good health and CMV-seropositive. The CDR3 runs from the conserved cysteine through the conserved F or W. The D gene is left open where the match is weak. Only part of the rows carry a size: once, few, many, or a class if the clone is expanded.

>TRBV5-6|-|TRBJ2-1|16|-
CASSRPGDLLENEQFF
TGTGCCAGCAGCCGGCCAGGGGACCTTTTGGAGAATGAGCAGTTCTTC
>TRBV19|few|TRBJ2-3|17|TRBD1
CASSLTSGQGATDTQYF
TGTGCCAGTAGCCTAACATCTGGACAGGGGGCAACAGATACGCAGTATTTT
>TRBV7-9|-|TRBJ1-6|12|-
CSSSLELSPLHF
TGTTCCAGCAGCTTAGAGCTTTCACCCCTCCACTTT
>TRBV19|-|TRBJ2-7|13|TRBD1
CASSTGGAYEQYF
TGTGCCAGTAGTACAGGGGGAGCCTACGAGCAGTACTTC
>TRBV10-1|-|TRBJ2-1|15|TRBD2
CASSTKRGSYNEQFF
TGCGCCAGCAGTACCAAGCGGGGGTCCTACAATGAGCAGTTCTTC
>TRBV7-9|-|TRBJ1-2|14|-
CASRVRAGDYGYTF
TGTGCCAGCAGGGTGCGGGCCGGGGACTATGGCTACACCTTC
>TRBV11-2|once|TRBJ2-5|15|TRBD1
CASSLWQGAGREQYF
TGTGCCAGCAGCTTATGGCAGGGGGCTGGTCGGGAGCAGTACTTC
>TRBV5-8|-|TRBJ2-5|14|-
CASSLAPRAETQYF
TGTGCCAGCAGCTTGGCCCCCAGGGCAGAGACCCAGTACTTC
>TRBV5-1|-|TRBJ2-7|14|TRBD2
CASSLVWGRDEQYF
TGCGCCAGCAGCTTGGTGTGGGGGAGGGACGAGCAGTACTTC
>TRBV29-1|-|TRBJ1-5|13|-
CSVRAGADQPQHF
TGCAGCGTTAGGGCAGGGGCGGATCAGCCCCAGCATTTT
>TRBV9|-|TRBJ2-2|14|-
CASSVTGNTGELFF
TGTGCCAGCAGCGTTACAGGGAACACCGGGGAGCTGTTTTTT
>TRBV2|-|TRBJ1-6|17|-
CASHMLVEQNNNSPLHF
TGTGCCAGCCATATGCTAGTGGAGCAGAACAATAATTCACCCCTCCACTTT
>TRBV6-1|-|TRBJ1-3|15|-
CASSRDSRSGNTIYF
TGTGCCAGCAGTCGAGACAGCCGCTCTGGAAACACCATATATTTT
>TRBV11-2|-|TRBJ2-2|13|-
CASSLGATGELFF
TGTGCCAGCAGCTTAGGAGCCACCGGGGAGCTGTTTTTT
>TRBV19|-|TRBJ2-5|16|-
CASSNGAIEGKETQYF
TGTGCCAGTAGTAATGGTGCCATTGAGGGCAAAGAGACCCAGTACTTC
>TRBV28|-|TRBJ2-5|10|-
CASSRETQYF
TGTGCCAGCAGCCGGGAGACCCAGTACTTC
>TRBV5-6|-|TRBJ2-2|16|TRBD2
CASTSGGARFAGELFF
TGTGCCAGTACTAGCGGGGGGGCCAGATTTGCCGGGGAGCTGTTTTTT
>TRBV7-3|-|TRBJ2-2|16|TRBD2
CSSSPFGGANTGELFF
TGTTCCAGCAGCCCCTTCGGGGGGGCGAACACCGGGGAGCTGTTTTTT
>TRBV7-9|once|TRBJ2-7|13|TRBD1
CATQDRGNNEQYF
TGTGCCACACAGGACAGGGGAAACAACGAGCAGTACTTC
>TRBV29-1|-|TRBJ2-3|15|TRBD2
CSVEVTSVSTDTQYF
TGCAGCGTTGAAGTAACTAGCGTAAGCACAGATACGCAGTATTTT
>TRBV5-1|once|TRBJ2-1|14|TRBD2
CASSLDLAGGLRFF
TGCGCCAGCAGCTTGGACCTAGCGGGGGGGCTTCGGTTCTTC
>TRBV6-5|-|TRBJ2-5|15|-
CASTNRVREVETQYF
TGTGCCAGCACAAACAGGGTCCGTGAAGTGGAGACCCAGTACTTC
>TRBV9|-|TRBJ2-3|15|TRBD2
CASSVEAGGLGTQYF
TGTGCCAGCAGCGTCGAAGCGGGGGGGCTAGGGACGCAGTATTTT
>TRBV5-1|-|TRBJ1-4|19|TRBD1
CASSLGIGTGAPLGEKLFF
TGCGCCAGCAGCTTGGGAATCGGGACAGGGGCGCCTTTAGGGGAAAAACTGTTTTTT
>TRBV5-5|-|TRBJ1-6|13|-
CASLLSYNSPLHF
TGTGCCAGTTTATTGTCCTATAATTCACCCCTCCACTTT
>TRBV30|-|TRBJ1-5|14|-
CAWSGGGSNQPQHF
TGTGCCTGGAGCGGGGGGGGGAGCAATCAGCCCCAGCATTTT
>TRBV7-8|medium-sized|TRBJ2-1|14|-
CASSLQGTYNEQFF
TGTGCCAGCAGCTTACAGGGGACCTACAATGAGCAGTTCTTC
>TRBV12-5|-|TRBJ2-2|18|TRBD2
CASGLYIETGGRTGELFF
TGTGCTAGTGGTTTGTACATCGAGACGGGGGGAAGGACCGGGGAGCTGTTTTTT
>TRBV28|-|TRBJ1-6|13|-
CASSFGGYSPLHF
TGTGCCAGCAGTTTCGGGGGGTATTCACCCCTCCACTTT
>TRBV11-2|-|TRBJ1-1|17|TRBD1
CASSLAGTGGMNTEAFF
TGTGCCAGCAGCTTAGCGGGGACAGGAGGTATGAACACTGAAGCTTTCTTT
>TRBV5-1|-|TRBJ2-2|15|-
CASSHQGTNGGELFF
TGCGCCAGCAGCCACCAGGGGACCAACGGTGGGGAGCTGTTTTTT
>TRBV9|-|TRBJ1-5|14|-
CASSLRDSNQPQHF
TGTGCCAGCAGCCTAAGAGATAGCAATCAGCCCCAGCATTTT
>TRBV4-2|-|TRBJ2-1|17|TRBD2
CASSQGASGSSYNEQFF
TGTGCCAGCAGCCAAGGGGCTAGCGGGAGCTCCTACAATGAGCAGTTCTTC
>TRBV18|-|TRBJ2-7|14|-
CASSTGFLRGEQYF
TGTGCCAGCTCTACCGGGTTCCTTCGTGGCGAGCAGTACTTC
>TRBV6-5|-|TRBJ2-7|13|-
CASRPGQLYEQYF
TGTGCCAGCAGGCCGGGACAATTATACGAGCAGTACTTC
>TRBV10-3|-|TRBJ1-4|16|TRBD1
CAISRLGQGTNEKLFF
TGTGCCATCAGTCGACTGGGACAGGGGACTAATGAAAAACTGTTTTTT
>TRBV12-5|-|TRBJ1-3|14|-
CASGLQGSKNTIYF
TGTGCTAGTGGTTTGCAGGGTTCCAAAAACACCATATATTTT
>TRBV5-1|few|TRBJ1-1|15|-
CASRESGSGDTEAFF
TGCGCCAGCAGGGAGTCAGGGTCGGGGGACACTGAAGCTTTCTTT